This T cell receptor beta chain was captured by sequencing in a study of cytomegalovirus exposure and HLA in healthy donors. The study's findings and limits: Being productive about 87% or about 30% of the time was typical of most TCR beta V segments in an earlier analysis.

This clone has more than one count but fewer than ten. As yet, its antigen is unknown. In germline, CDR1 is SGDLS, CDR2 YYNGEE. V shed 2 bases, J shed 0 bases, and the junction held 0 bases outside the gene matches. This CDR3 has 16 residues. 60 Vbeta and 13 Jbeta primers were used in PCR. The method was immunoSEQ multiplex PCR; TCRdb's version includes in-frame clones alone and lacks a portion of them. The sample records 150,000 to 200,000 clones, under 80% being singletons. Sequencing was performed on PBMCs. The chain couples TRBV9 to TRBJ1-4; 11 nucleotides agree with TRBD1. This receptor was obtained from a female donor in good health and CMV-seronegative. This CDR3 is CASSVGQGATNEKLFF. CDR3 nucleotide sequence: TGTGCCAGCAGCGTGGGACAGGGGGCAACTAATGAAAAACTGTTTTTT.